The source of this T cell receptor beta chain is a study of CD8 T cells in Susac syndrome. Reverse transcription of roughly 0.5 to 1 ug RNA was carried out with random hexamers. TCRdb used MiXCR to reprocess the immunoSEQ multiplex PCR reads, holding one entry per CDR3 protein. The table includes about 49,000 distinct CDR3 sequences, under 95% detected once. The sequence was obtained from a human donor in good health. Material: CD8+ T cells from PBMCs.

For the CDR3, the DNA is TGTGCCAGCAAGACTAGCGGGCCGAACACCGGGGAGCTGTTTTTT. Protein product: CASKTSGPNTGELFF. V and J are TRBV9 and TRBJ2-2; 10 nucleotides line up with TRBD2. There are 15 residues in the CDR3. Germline values: CDR1 SGDLS, CDR2 YYNGEE. Trimming at V came to 6 bases and at J to 0 bases, leaving 2 bases not matched to a gene.